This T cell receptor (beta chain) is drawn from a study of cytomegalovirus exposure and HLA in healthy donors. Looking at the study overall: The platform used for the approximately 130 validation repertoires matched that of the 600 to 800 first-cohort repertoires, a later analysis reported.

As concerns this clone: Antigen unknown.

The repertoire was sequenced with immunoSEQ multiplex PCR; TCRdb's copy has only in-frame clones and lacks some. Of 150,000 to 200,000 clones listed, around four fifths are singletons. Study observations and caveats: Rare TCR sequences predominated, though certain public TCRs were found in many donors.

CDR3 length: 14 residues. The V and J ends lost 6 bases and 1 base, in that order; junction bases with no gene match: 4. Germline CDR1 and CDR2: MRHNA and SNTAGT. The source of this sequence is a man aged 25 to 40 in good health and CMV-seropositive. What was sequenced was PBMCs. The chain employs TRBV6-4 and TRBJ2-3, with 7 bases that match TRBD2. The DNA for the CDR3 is TGTGCCAGCAGCCCCAGCGGGGGCACAGATACGCAGTATTTT. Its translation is CASSPSGGTDTQYF.